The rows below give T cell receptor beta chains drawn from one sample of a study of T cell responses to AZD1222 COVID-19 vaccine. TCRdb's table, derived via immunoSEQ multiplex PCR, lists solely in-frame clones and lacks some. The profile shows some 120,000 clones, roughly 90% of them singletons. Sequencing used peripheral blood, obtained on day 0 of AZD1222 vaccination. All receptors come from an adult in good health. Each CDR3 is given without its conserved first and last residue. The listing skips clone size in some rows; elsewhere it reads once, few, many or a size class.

ASSRQSLQETQY | TRBJ2-5 | - | TRBV4-2
ASSIEGTGGSYEQY | TRBJ2-7 | - | TRBV19
ASSPLRFQETQY | TRBJ2-5 | - | TRBV3-1/TRBV3-2
ASMDRANYNYGYT | TRBJ1-2 | - | TRBV19
ASSADRGRPYGYT | TRBJ1-2 | once | TRBV7-2
ASSLIQTGASSGTSPLDEQF | TRBJ2-1 | once | TRBV27
ASSGAGGFVSTNPHNEQF | TRBJ2-1 | - | TRBV10-2
ASSAQTGFDNQPQH | TRBJ1-5 | - | TRBV6-1
ASSPGQGGNTIY | TRBJ1-3 | - | TRBV5-1
ASSLGVITSGFSYEQY | TRBJ2-7 | - | TRBV7-2
ASSPGPNQPQH | TRBJ1-5 | - | TRBV2
ASSLGGPGQGPGTEAF | TRBJ1-1 | once | TRBV5-1
ASSPGHNSNQPQH | TRBJ1-5 | - | TRBV28
ASSPTVEPNSPLH | TRBJ1-6 | - | TRBV4-3
ASSESATGELF | TRBJ2-2 | - | TRBV2
ATSRGTSGISGEQY | TRBJ2-7 | - | TRBV15
ASSSGQGAAYEQY | TRBJ2-7 | - | TRBV5-5
ASGLAEYNEQF | TRBJ2-1 | - | TRBV2
ASSLTRSETQY | TRBJ2-5 | once | TRBV12-3/TRBV12-4
ASSLSWDLYEQY | TRBJ2-7 | - | TRBV27
ASSPLGAGSGANVLT | TRBJ2-6 | - | TRBV3-1/TRBV3-2
ARVRSRAF | TRBJ1-1 | - | TRBV9
ASSIIGHIRNEQF | TRBJ2-1 | - | TRBV19
ASSLATSAEQF | TRBJ2-1 | - | TRBV5-1
ASRVTGRNTEAF | TRBJ1-1 | - | TRBV2
ASSSTGVSSYNEQF | TRBJ2-1 | - | TRBV5-6
ASSLGQLNEKLF | TRBJ1-4 | - | TRBV5-1
ASSVDGTGGINTEAF | TRBJ1-1 | - | TRBV9
ASRNSGSYGYT | TRBJ1-2 | - | TRBV6-5
ASSPGLNSGNTIY | TRBJ1-3 | - | TRBV27
ASGLPREETQY | TRBJ2-5 | - | TRBV12-5
ASSYPGLNTEAF | TRBJ1-1 | few | TRBV13
ASSPPRGGQY | TRBJ2-3 | once | TRBV27
ASRLRPSGIPPYEQY | TRBJ2-7 | - | TRBV7-2
ASSASSGRVETQY | TRBJ2-5 | - | TRBV9
SVVISGEGDTQY | TRBJ2-3 | - | TRBV29-1
AISDWGQGTEAF | TRBJ1-1 | - | TRBV10-3
ASSQVPGQPLSLH | TRBJ1-6 | - | TRBV4-1
ASSPSAKNIQY | TRBJ2-4 | few | TRBV3-1/TRBV3-2
ASSEAKDGYT | TRBJ1-2 | - | TRBV25-1
ASSKSLDNEQF | TRBJ2-1 | - | TRBV21-1
ASSQVGSNQPQH | TRBJ1-5 | - | TRBV2
ASSLEGDRNNEQF | TRBJ2-1 | - | TRBV13
ASRDREFSNQPQH | TRBJ1-5 | few | TRBV6-5
ASSAFPDGTTQY | TRBJ2-3 | - | TRBV11-3
ASRIGTLSGNTIY | TRBJ1-3 | - | TRBV19
ASSLQGTQETQY | TRBJ2-5 | - | TRBV6-5
ASRRQGSHVGAF | TRBJ1-1 | - | TRBV6-4
ASSTVAGGFNSPLH | TRBJ1-6 | - | TRBV11-2
ASSTPWTGGHYGYT | TRBJ1-2 | once | TRBV25-1
ASSLNRDGVTEAF | TRBJ1-1 | - | TRBV5-1
ASSGVQVGSPLH | TRBJ1-6 | - | TRBV25-1
ASSLWLAGSYNEQF | TRBJ2-1 | - | TRBV7-9